This is a list of T cell receptor beta chains from one sample in a study of cytomegalovirus exposure and HLA in healthy donors. Generated by immunoSEQ multiplex PCR, the TCRdb table keeps only in-frame clones and is missing some. The top ten hold 4.5% to 7.5% of the sample, which has 150,000 to 200,000 clones, 78% seen once. Sequencing was done on a sample of PBMCs. These receptors were taken from a woman in her twenties or thirties in good health and CMV-seropositive. The conserved cysteine and the conserved F or W are not part of the CDR3 here.

TRBV2,TRBJ1-2,ASRKMGGADNYT
TRBV9,TRBJ1-4,ASSVGGAGTANEKLF
TRBV6-5,TRBJ2-5,ASSYSTSGQETQY
TRBV19,TRBJ2-5,ASAWRGGLETQY
TRBV4-2,TRBJ2-2,ASSQGGYGGGFGELF
TRBV5-1,TRBJ1-5,ASSLDRDQPQH
TRBV2,TRBJ1-1,AGHDGNTEAF
TRBV19,TRBJ2-3,ASRTSGGPDTQY
TRBV6-5,TRBJ1-2,ASSYDRALGYT
TRBV2,TRBJ2-7,ASIETSNEQY
TRBV7-9,TRBJ1-1,ASSPDGNLGAF
TRBV7-2,TRBJ2-4,ASSLDSGLKGDIQY
TRBV6-1,TRBJ2-7,AISLVLSSYEQY
TRBV7-2,TRBJ2-3,ASSRAGGPPTDTQY
TRBV11-2,TRBJ2-1,ASSLASGRAYEQF
TRBV4-1,TRBJ1-2,ASSQLGTGWTYGYT
TRBV27,TRBJ1-1,ASSSGPTEAF
TRBV6-5,TRBJ2-7,ASSYSPQGGSYEQY
TRBV6-5,-,ASSRTGPEQY
TRBV5-1,TRBJ1-3,ASSLDPGGNTIY
TRBV15,TRBJ2-1,ATSRGLADTYNEQF
TRBV19,TRBJ2-6,ASTTTGISSGANVLT
TRBV28,TRBJ2-1,ASSLIGQGVRLGNEQF
TRBV5-4,TRBJ1-2,ASSYTGGSYGYT
TRBV15,TRBJ1-3,ATSSRVSGNTIY
TRBV10-3,TRBJ2-2,AIRCLPLAGGSYYVTGELF